This T cell receptor beta chain emerged from a study of T-cell memory formation after mild COVID-19. Study in general: The two donors had largely donor-specific TCR clusters.

From germline, CDR1 is GTSNPN and CDR2 SVGIG (reference sequence). V was cut by 2 bases and J by 3 bases, with 10 bases left in between. The CDR3 runs to 13 residues. One entry per CDR3 protein, called by TCRdb with MiXCR from the 5' RACE reads. The sample holds about 14,000 distinct CDR3 sequences, roughly a fifth seen once. The sample holds many counts of this clonotype. The receptor comes from an adult woman who had mild COVID-19 (a few samples of this study predate the infection). Cell type and time point are not known. The rearrangement uses TRBV30 and TRBJ1-2, with D possibly being TRBD1 (5 bases). The material sequenced was PBMCs or a T cell subset sorted from them (not recorded which). The CDR3 nucleotides are TGTGCCTGGAGTCAGGGTATTGACTATGGCTACACCTTC. Amino acids: CAWSQGIDYGYTF.